This T cell receptor (beta chain) was retrieved from a study of T cells in Graves' hyperthyroidism and ophthalmopathy. Criteria for exclusion of patients were uncontrolled infection, other autoimmune disease, pregnancy or lactation. Clinical symptoms, serum thyroxine and TRAb, thyroid ultrasound and orbital computed tomography together formed the diagnostic basis. The V gene lost 5 bases and the J gene lost 0 bases, with 13 bases spanning the gap. This CDR3 spans 16 amino acids. Germline-derived CDR1 and CDR2 are MNHEY and SVGEGT. Amplified TCR beta CDR3 regions came from RNA transcripts. First-round RT-PCR with HTBI primers amplified the TCR CDR3 region. TCRdb reprocessed the multiplex PCR reads with MiXCR, giving one entry per CDR3 protein. The table includes 300,000 to 400,000 distinct CDR3 sequences, about 15% detected once.

Specimen: blood. The V gene is TRBV6-2 or TRBV6-3, the J gene TRBJ1-4; no clear D gene. This sequence was found in an older woman with Graves' hyperthyroidism. CDR3 region: CASSLSGIPTNEKLFF. CDR3 nucleotides: TGTGCCAGCAGTCTAAGTGGTATCCCAACTAATGAAAAACTGTTTTTT.